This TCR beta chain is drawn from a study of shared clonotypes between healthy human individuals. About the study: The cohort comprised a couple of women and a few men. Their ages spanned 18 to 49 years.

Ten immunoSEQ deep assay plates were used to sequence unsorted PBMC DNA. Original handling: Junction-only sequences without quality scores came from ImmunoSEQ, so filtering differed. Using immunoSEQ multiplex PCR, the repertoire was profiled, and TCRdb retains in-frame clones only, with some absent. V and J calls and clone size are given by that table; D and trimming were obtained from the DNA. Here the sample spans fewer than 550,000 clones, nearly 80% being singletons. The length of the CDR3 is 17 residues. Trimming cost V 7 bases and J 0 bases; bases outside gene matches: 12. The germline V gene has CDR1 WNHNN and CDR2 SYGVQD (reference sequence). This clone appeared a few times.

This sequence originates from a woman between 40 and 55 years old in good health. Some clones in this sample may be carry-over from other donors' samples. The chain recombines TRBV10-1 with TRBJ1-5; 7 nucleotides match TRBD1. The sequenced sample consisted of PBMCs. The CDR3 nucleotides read TGCGCCAGCACCTTACGACAGGGCCCGGATAGCAATCAGCCCCAGCATTTT. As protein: CASTLRQGPDSNQPQHF.